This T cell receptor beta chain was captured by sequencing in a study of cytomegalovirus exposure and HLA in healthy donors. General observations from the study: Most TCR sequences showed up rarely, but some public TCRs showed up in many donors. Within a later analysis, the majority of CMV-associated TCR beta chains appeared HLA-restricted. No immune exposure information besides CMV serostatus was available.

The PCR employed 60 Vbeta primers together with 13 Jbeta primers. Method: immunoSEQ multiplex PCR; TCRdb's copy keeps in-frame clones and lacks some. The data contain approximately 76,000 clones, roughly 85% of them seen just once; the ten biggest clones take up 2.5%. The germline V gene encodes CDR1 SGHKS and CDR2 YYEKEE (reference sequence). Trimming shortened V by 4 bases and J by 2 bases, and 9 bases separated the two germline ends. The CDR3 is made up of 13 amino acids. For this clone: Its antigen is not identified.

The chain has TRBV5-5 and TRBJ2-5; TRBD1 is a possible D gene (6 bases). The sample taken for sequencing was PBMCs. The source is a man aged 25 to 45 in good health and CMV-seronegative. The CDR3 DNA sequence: TGTGCCAGCAGCCACAGGGAACAAGAGACCCAGTACTTC. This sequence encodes CASSHREQETQYF.